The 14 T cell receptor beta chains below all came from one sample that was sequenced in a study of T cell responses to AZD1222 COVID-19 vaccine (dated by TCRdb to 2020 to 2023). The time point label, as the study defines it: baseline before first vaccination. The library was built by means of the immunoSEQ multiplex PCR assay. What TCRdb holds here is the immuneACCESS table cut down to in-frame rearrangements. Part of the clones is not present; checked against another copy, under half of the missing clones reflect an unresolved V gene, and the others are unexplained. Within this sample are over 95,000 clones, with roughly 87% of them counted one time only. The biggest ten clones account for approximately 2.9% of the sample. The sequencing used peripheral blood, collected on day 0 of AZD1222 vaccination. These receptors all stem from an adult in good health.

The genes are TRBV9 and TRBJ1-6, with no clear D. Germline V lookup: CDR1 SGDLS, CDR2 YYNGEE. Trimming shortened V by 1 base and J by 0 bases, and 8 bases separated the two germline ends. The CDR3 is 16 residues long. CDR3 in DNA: TGTGCCAGCAGCGTAAGGGAAAGCTCCTATAATTCACCCCTCCACTTT. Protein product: CASSVRESSYNSPLHF.

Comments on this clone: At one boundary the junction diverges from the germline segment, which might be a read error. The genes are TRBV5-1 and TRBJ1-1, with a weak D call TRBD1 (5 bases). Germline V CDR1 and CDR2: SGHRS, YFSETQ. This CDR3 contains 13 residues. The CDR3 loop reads CASQGWGDTEAFF. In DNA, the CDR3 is TGTGCCAGCCAGGGTTGGGGTGACACTGAAGCTTTCTTT. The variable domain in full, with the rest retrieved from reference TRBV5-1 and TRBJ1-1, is KAGVTQTPRYLIKTRGQQVTLSCSPISGHRSVSWYQQTPGQGLQFLFEYFSETQRNKGNFPGRFSGRQFSNSRSEMNVSTLELGDSALYLCASQGWGDTEAFFGQGTRLTVV.

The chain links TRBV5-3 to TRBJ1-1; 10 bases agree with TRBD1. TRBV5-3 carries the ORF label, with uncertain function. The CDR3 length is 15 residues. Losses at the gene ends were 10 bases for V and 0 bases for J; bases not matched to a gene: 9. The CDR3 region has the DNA TGTGCCCGGTCGGACAGGGGGTTAGTGAACACTGAAGCTTTCTTT. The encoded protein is CARSDRGLVNTEAFF.

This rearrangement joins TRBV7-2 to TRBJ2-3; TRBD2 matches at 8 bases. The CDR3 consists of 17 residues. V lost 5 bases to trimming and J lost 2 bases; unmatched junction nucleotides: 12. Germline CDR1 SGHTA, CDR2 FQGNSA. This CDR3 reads CASSPGRDYLLTDTQYF. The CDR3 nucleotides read TGTGCCAGCAGCCCCGGGAGGGACTACCTCCTCACAGATACGCAGTATTTT.

The CDR3, as DNA: TGTGCCAGCAGCCAAGATGGGACAGGGGGATCTGGAAACACCATATATTTT. Residues: CASSQDGTGGSGNTIYF. V usage is TRBV4-2 and J usage is TRBJ1-3; 11 bases are shared with TRBD1. The CDR3 runs 17 residues. Trimming at V came to 0 bases and at J to 1 base, leaving 2 bases not matched to a gene. Per germline, CDR1 LGHNA and CDR2 YNFKEQ.

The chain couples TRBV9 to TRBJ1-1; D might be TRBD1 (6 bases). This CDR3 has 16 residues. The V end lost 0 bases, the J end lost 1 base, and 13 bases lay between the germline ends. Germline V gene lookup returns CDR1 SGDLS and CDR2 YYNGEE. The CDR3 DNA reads TGTGCCAGCAGCGTAGCTACTCGGGGGCCGAACACTGAAGCTTTCTTT. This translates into CASSVATRGPNTEAFF. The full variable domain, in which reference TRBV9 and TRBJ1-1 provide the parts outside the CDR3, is DSGVTQTPKHLITATGQRVTLRCSPRSGDLSVYWYQQSLDQGLQFLIQYYNGEERAKGNILERFSAQQFPDLHSELNLSSLELGDSALYFCASSVATRGPNTEAFFGQGTRLTVV.

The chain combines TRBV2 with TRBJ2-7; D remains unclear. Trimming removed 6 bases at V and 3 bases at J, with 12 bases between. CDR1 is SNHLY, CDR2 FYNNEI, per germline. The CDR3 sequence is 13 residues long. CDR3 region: CASSRDLGYEQYV. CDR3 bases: TGTGCCAGCAGCCGCGACCTCGGCTACGAGCAGTACGTC.

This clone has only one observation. The CDR3 spells CASSLASDFTGELFF. CDR3 in DNA: TGTGCCAGCAGCTTGGCCTCGGATTTCACCGGGGAGCTGTTTTTT. The rearrangement links TRBV5-4 to TRBJ2-2; D unclear. V gave up 0 bases and J gave up 4 bases, with 10 bases separating them. CDR1 is SGHNT, CDR2 YYREEE, per germline (reference sequence). This CDR3 has 15 residues.

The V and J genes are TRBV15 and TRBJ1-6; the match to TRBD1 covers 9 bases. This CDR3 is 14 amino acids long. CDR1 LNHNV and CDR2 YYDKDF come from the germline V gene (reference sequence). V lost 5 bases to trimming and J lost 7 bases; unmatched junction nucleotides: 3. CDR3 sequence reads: CATSLDRGNSPLHF. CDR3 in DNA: TGTGCCACCAGCCTAGACAGGGGGAATTCACCCCTCCACTTT.

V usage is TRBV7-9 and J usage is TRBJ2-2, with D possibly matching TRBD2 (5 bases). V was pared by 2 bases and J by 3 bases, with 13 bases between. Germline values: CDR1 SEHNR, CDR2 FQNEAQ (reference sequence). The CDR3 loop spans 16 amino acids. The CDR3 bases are TGTGCCAGCAGCTTACTCGGGGTCCTTGACACCGGGGAGCTGTTTTTT. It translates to CASSLLGVLDTGELFF.

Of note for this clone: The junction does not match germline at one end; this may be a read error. The chain's CDR3 is CASSPLAGLANTGELFF. CDR3 in DNA: TGTGCTAGCAGCCCACTAGCGGGTTTAGCGAACACCGGGGAGCTGTTTTTT. The V call is TRBV7-7, the J call TRBJ2-2, with 9 bases lining up with TRBD2. CDR1 is SSHAT and CDR2 is FNYEAQ in the germline V gene (reference sequence). This CDR3 is 17 amino acids long. The full variable domain, completed using reference TRBV7-7 and TRBJ2-2, is GAGVSQSPRYKVTKRGQDVTLRCDPISSHATLYWYQQALGQGPEFLTYFNYEAQPDKSGLPSDRFSAERPEGSISTLTIQRTEQRDSAMYRCASSPLAGLANTGELFFGEGSRLTVL.

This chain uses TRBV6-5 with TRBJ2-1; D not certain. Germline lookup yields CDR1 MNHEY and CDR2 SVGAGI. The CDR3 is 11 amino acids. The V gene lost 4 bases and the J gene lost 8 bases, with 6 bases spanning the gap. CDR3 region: CASSFNYEQFF. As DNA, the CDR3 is TGTGCCAGCAGTTTTAATTATGAGCAGTTCTTC.

DNA of the CDR3: TGTGCCAGTAGTATAACAGGACACTCCTACAATGAGCAGTTCTTC. Protein: CASSITGHSYNEQFF. The chain is built from TRBV19 and TRBJ2-1, with D maybe TRBD1 (5 bases). The length of the CDR3 is 15 residues. V gave up 2 bases and J gave up 0 bases, with 8 bases separating them. Germline CDR1 and CDR2: LNHDA and SQIVND (reference sequence).

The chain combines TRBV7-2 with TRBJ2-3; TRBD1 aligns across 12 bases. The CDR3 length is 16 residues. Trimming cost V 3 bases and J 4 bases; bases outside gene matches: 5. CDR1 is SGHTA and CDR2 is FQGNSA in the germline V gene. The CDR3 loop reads CASSFLGQGASDTQYF. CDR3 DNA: TGTGCCAGCAGCTTTCTGGGACAGGGGGCCTCAGATACGCAGTATTTT.